This T cell receptor beta chain originates from a study of cytomegalovirus exposure and HLA in healthy donors. Repertoires were generated with immunoSEQ multiplex PCR, while TCRdb's copy carries only in-frame clones and drops some. The table includes 90,000 to 150,000 clones, 85% to 90% detected once. This clone was counted between two and nine times. The V gene lost 0 bases and the J gene lost 0 bases, with 9 bases spanning the gap. CDR1 is GTSNPN, CDR2 SVGIG, per germline (reference sequence). The CDR3 runs 15 residues. The TCR originated in a woman younger than 35 in good health and CMV-seropositive. The sequencing input was PBMCs. The chain recombines TRBV30 with TRBJ1-5; D is ambiguous. CDR3: CAWSVGGHSNQPQHF. CDR3 nucleotide sequence: TGTGCCTGGAGTGTAGGAGGGCATAGCAATCAGCCCCAGCATTTT.